What follows are 14 T cell receptor beta chains derived from one specimen sequenced in a study of control samples from healthy donors and cancer patients. The data were produced by immunoSEQ multiplex PCR, yet TCRdb's version contains in-frame clones alone and is incomplete. This sample has over 100,000 clones, with 90% found just once. Sequenced material: blood. The receptors originated from a human donor in good health. The donor label of this sample is uncertain.

About this clone itself: The same CDR3 can be traced to other DNA sequences in this sample. The chain joins TRBV7-2 to TRBJ2-2; D gene ambiguous. Germline-derived CDR1 and CDR2 are SGHTA and FQGNSA. V lost 5 bases and J lost 3, with 4 bases in between. The CDR3 has 12 amino acids. CDR3 loop: CASSTDTGELFF. CDR3 nucleotides: TGTGCCAGCAGCACTGACACCGGGGAGCTGTTTTTT. Combining the CDR3 with reference TRBV7-2 and TRBJ2-2 gives the whole variable domain GAGVSQSPSNKVTEKGKDVELRCDPISGHTALYWYRQSLGQGLEFLIYFQGNSAPDKSGLPSDRFSAERTGGSVSTLTIQRTQQEDSAVYLCASSTDTGELFFGEGSRLTVL.

The V gene is TRBV9, the J gene TRBJ1-3; D remains ambiguous. V was pared by 6 bases and J by 2 bases, with 6 bases between. The germline gives CDR1 SGDLS, CDR2 YYNGEE. CDR3 length: 12 residues. The CDR3 DNA follows: TGTGCCAGCAAGGGTCCTGGAAACACCATATATTTT. Translated, it gives CASKGPGNTIYF.

This rearrangement joins TRBV19 to TRBJ2-3; 7 nucleotides match TRBD1. This CDR3 spans 13 amino acids. V lost 9 bases, J lost 2 bases, and 5 bases stayed unmatched. Germline V gives CDR1 LNHDA, CDR2 SQIVND (reference sequence). The CDR3 here is CASRGSPTDTQYF. The CDR3 DNA follows: TGTGCCAGCAGGGGGTCCCCCACAGATACGCAGTATTTT.

This sequence joins TRBV23-1 and TRBJ1-6; 9 nucleotides agree with TRBD1. TRBV23-1 is an ORF, and what it does is uncertain. The CDR3 consists of 15 residues. The J segment lost 10 bases and the V segment lost 7 bases, leaving 11 bases of the junction unmatched. The CDR3 sequence: CASNPNRGPGSPLHF. For the CDR3, the DNA is TGCGCCAGCAACCCGAACAGGGGGCCCGGGTCACCCCTCCACTTT.

This rearrangement joins TRBV10-1 to TRBJ1-6; D is perhaps TRBD1 (5 bases). The germline CDR1 and CDR2 sequences are WNHNN and SYGVQD (reference sequence). V was shortened by 5 bases and J by 7 bases, with 12 bases between the two germline ends. This CDR3 has 14 residues. The CDR3 DNA reads as TGCGCCAGCAGTCCGGGACGTAAAAATTCACCCCTCCACTTT. It translates to CASSPGRKNSPLHF.

This clone occurred a few times. This rearrangement joins TRBV28 to TRBJ1-2, with 7 bases lining up with TRBD1. The germline V gene encodes CDR1 MDHEN and CDR2 SYDVKM. This CDR3 has 13 amino acids. With 7 bases clipped from V and 5 bases from J, the junction kept 7 bases outside the gene matches. CDR3 DNA: TGTGCCAGCACTGAGGGGGCGGAGTATGGCTACACCTTC. It yields the protein CASTEGAEYGYTF.

The V and J genes are TRBV20-1 and TRBJ1-2; 7 nucleotides align to TRBD1. The trim removed 6 bases at V and 10 bases at J, leaving 5 bases unmatched. This CDR3 is built from 10 residues. CDR1 and CDR2 (germline): DFQATT, SNEGSKA (reference sequence). CDR3 nucleotide sequence: TGCAGTGCCGCCGACAGGGACTACACCTTC. Amino acid sequence: CSAADRDYTF.

This clone turned up a few times. The rearrangement links TRBV6-1 to TRBJ2-5; 12 bases match TRBD2. Germline V lookup: CDR1 MNHNS, CDR2 SASEGT. There are 17 residues in the CDR3. V shed 3 bases, J shed 9 bases, and the junction held 14 bases outside the gene matches. The CDR3 DNA reads as TGTGCCAGCAGTGAGCTAGCGGGGGGGGCTTGGACCTCCCCCCAGTACTTC. It is translated as CASSELAGGAWTSPQYF.

This chain connects TRBV4-1 to TRBJ2-4, with D possibly being TRBD1 (5 bases). The CDR3 covers 16 residues. V shed 2 bases and J shed 0 bases, with 11 bases lying between them. Germline V gives CDR1 MGHRA, CDR2 YSYEKL. The CDR3 sequence: CASSQPTALAKNIQYF. CDR3 DNA: TGCGCCAGCAGCCAACCGACAGCTCTAGCCAAAAACATTCAGTACTTC.

The CDR3 protein is CASSMGHEQYF. DNA of the CDR3: TGTGCCAGTAGTATGGGCCACGAGCAGTACTTC. The rearrangement uses TRBV19 and TRBJ2-7; the D is unclear. From germline, CDR1 is LNHDA and CDR2 SQIVND (reference sequence). The V and J ends lost 3 bases and 5 bases respectively, with 5 bases between them. The CDR3 totals 11 residues. Variable domain in full (rest from reference TRBV19 and TRBJ2-7): DGGITQSPKYLFRKEGQNVTLSCEQNLNHDAMYWYRQDPGQGLRLIYYSQIVNDFQKGDIAEGYSVSREKKESFPLTVTSAQKNPTAFYLCASSMGHEQYFGPGTRLTVT.

This clone was observed a handful of times. J is TRBJ1-6 and V is TRBV4-1, with D perhaps TRBD1 (5 bases). The CDR3 runs 19 residues. CDR1 is MGHRA, CDR2 YSYEKL, per germline. Trimming took off 0 bases at V and 0 bases at J, with 15 bases between the two ends. CDR3 coding DNA: TGCGCCAGCAGCCAAGAGAGGTTCGGGGGAGGCTCCTATAATTCACCCCTCCACTTT. Translated, it gives CASSQERFGGGSYNSPLHF.

CDR3 in DNA: TGTGCCAGCAGTCGCGCGGGGGGAACTAGCACAGATACGCAGTATTTT. Its translation: CASSRAGGTSTDTQYF. The chain couples TRBV5-4 to TRBJ2-3, with TRBD2 matching 8 bases. V was pared by 5 bases and J by 0 bases, with 8 bases of the junction left unmatched. This CDR3 is built from 16 residues. In germline, CDR1 is SGHNT, CDR2 YYREEE (reference sequence).

The J gene is TRBJ2-7, the V gene TRBV7-8; D unclear. V dropped 3 bases and J dropped 4 bases, with 13 bases sitting between them. Germline values: CDR1 SGHVS, CDR2 FQNEAQ. The CDR3 spans 14 residues. This chain's CDR3 is CASSFTGGEYEQYF. CDR3 DNA sequence: TGTGCCAGCAGCTTTACCGGCGGCGAATACGAGCAGTACTTC.

The chain links TRBV19 to TRBJ1-3; D unclear. Germline-derived CDR1 and CDR2 are LNHDA and SQIVND (reference sequence). The CDR3 consists of 13 residues. Trimming removed 11 bases at V and 0 bases at J, with 11 bases between. The CDR3 DNA sequence: TGTGCCGTCAGACACGACTCTGGAAACACCATATATTTT. The encoded protein is CAVRHDSGNTIYF.